The clone carrying this T cell receptor (beta chain) was seen just once. Its antigen is unidentified. These data are taken from a study of cytomegalovirus exposure and HLA in healthy donors. The wider study: The Caucasian-associated ancestry cluster contained 81% of the approximately 400 genotyped donors.

It was with 60 Vbeta and 13 Jbeta primers that the PCR ran. Clones were read by immunoSEQ multiplex PCR, and TCRdb kept only the in-frame ones, dropping some. The sample yields tens of thousands of clones, more than 80% seen once. General study points: Reportedly, TCR beta sequences accurately predicted HLA-A and HLA-B alleles in most subjects. Despite most TCR sequences being rare, some public TCRs occurred in many donors. Reports showed the classifier diagnosing cytomegalovirus status with high specificity and sensitivity.

Between the trimmed V and J ends, which lost 4 bases and 4 bases, there was a span of 17 bases. This CDR3 spans 15 amino acids. The germline CDR1 and CDR2 sequences are SGHDT and YYEEEE. The sequencing sample was made of PBMCs. The J gene is TRBJ1-1, the V gene TRBV5-6; D possibly corresponds to TRBD1 (6 bases). The TCR comes from a woman between 40 and 55 years old in good health and CMV-seropositive. The CDR3 loop reads CASSPYSGGRTEAFF. CDR3 coding DNA: TGTGCCAGCAGCCCCTACTCCGGGGGGCGCACTGAAGCTTTCTTT.